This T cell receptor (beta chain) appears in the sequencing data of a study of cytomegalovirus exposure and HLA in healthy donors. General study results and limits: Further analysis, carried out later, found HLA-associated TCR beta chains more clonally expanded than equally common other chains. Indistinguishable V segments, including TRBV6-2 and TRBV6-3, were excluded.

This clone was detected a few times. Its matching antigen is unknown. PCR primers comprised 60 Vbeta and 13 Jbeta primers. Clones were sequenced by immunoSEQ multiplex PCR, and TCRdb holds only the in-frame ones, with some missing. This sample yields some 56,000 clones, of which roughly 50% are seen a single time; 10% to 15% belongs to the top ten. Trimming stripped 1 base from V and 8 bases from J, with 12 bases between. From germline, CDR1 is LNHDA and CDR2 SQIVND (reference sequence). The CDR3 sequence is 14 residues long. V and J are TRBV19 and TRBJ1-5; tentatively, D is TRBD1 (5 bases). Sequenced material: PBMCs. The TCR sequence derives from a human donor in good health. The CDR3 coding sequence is TGTGCCAGTAGTATAGGCAGGGCTAGGAAGCCCCAGCATTTT. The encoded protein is CASSIGRARKPQHF. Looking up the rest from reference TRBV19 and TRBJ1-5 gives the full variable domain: DGGITQSPKYLFRKEGQNVTLSCEQNLNHDAMYWYRQDPGQGLRLIYYSQIVNDFQKGDIAEGYSVSREKKESFPLTVTSAQKNPTAFYLCASSIGRARKPQHFGDGTRLSIL.